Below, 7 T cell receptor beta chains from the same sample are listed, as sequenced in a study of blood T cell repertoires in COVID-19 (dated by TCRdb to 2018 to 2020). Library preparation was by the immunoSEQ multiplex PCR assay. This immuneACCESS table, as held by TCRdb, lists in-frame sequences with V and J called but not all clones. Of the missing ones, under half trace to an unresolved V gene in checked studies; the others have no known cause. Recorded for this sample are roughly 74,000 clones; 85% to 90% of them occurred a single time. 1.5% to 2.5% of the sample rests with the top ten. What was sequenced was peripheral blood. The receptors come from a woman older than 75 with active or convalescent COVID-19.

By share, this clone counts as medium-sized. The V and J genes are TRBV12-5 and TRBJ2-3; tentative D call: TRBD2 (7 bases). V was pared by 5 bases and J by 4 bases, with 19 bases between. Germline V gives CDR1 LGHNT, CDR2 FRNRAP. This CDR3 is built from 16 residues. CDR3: CASGPPEGGVPDTQYF. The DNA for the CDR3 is TGTGCTAGTGGTCCCCCCGAAGGGGGGGTACCAGATACGCAGTATTTT.

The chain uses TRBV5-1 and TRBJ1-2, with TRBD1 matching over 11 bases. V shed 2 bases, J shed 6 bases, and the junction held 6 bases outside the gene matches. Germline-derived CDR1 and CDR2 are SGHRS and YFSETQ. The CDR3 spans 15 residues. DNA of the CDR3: TGCGCCAGCAGCTTCGCTAGGACAGGGGGCGATGGCTACACCTTC. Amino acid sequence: CASSFARTGGDGYTF.

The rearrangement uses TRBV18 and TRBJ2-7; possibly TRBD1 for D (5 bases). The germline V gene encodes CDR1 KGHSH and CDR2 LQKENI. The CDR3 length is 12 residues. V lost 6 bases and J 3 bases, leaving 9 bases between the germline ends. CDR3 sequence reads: CASSPDSYEQYF. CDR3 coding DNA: TGTGCCAGCTCCCCCGACAGCTACGAGCAGTACTTC.

DNA of the CDR3: TGCGCCAGCAGCTTGGGGGCAGGCGATGAGCAGTTCTTC. Protein sequence: CASSLGAGDEQFF. The chain has TRBV5-1 and TRBJ2-1; D unresolved. The CDR3 length is 13 residues. Trimming removed 0 bases at V and 8 bases at J, with 9 bases between. Germline V gives CDR1 SGHRS, CDR2 YFSETQ.

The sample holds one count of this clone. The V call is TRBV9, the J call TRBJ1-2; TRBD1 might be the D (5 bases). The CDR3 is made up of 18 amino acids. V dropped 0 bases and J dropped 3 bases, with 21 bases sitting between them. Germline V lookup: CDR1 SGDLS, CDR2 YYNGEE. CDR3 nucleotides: TGTGCCAGCAGCGTAGACGAGGGGAGGTGGATGGGGCACTATGGCTACACCTTC. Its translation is CASSVDEGRWMGHYGYTF.

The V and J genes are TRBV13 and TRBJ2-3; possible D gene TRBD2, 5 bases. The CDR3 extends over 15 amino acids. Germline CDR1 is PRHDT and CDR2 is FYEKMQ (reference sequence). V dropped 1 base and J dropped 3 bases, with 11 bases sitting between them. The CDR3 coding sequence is TGTGCCAGCAGCTTAGATAGTGGGAGTACAGATACGCAGTATTTT. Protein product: CASSLDSGSTDTQYF.

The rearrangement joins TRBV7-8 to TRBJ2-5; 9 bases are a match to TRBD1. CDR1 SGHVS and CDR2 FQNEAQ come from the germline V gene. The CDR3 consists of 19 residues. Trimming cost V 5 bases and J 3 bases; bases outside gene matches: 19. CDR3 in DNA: TGTGCCAGCAGCCACCGAGGGACAGGGAGTCCTGGGCCCGAAGAGACCCAGTACTTC. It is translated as CASSHRGTGSPGPEETQYF.